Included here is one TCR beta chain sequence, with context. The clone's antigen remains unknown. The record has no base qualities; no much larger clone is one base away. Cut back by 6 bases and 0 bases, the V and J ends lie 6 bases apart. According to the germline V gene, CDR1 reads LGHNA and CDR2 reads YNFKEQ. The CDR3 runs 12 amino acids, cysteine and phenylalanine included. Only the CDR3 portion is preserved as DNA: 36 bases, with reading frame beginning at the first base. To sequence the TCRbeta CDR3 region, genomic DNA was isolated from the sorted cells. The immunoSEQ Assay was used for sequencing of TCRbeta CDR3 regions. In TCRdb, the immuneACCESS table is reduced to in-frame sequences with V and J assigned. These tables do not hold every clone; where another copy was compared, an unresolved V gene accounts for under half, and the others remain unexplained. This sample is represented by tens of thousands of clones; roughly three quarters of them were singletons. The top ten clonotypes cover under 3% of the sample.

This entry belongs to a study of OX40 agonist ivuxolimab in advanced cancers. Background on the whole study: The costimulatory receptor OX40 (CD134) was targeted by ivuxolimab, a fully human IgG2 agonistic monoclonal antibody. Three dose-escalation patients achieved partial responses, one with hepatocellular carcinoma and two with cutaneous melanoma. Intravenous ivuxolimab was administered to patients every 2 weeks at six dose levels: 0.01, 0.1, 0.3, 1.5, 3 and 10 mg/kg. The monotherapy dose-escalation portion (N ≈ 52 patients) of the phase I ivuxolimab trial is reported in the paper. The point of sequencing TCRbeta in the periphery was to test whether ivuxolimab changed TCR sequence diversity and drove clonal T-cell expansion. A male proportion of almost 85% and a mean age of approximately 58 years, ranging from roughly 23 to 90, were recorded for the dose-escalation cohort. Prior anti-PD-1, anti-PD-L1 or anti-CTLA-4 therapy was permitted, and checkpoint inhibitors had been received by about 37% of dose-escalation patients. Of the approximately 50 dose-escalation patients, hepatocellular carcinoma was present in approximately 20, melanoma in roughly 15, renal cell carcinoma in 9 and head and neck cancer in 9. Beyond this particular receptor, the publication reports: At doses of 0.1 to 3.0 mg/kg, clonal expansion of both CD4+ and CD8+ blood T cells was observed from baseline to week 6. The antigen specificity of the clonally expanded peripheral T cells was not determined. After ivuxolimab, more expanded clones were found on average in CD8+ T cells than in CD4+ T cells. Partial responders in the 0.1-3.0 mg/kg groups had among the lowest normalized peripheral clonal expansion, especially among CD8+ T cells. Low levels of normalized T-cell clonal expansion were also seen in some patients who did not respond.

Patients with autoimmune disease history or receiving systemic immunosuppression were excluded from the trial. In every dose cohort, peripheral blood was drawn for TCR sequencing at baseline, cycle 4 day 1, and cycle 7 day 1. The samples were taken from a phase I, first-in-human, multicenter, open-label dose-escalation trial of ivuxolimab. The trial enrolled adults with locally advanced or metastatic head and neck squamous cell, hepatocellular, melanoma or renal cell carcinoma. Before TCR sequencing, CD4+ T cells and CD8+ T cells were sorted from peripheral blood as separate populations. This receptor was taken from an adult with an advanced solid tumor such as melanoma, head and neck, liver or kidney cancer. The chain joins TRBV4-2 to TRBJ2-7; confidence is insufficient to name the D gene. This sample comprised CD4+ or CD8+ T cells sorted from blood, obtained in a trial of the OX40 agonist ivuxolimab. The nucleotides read TGTGCCAGCAGATCCGACTCCTACGAGCAGTACTTC. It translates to CASRSDSYEQYF.